This T cell receptor (beta chain) originates from a study of OX40 agonist ivuxolimab in advanced cancers. Looking at the study overall: Patients with hepatocellular carcinoma, melanoma, renal cell or head and neck cancer made up the dose-escalation patients. Study-level results: On average, CD8+ T cells showed a greater number of expanded clones than CD4+. It was not determined which antigens were specifically recognized by the peripheral T cells that had undergone clonal expansion.

Points on this clone: Its antigen remains unknown.

V shed 4 bases and J shed 3 bases, with 12 bases lying between them. CDR3 size: 14 residues. Germline loops: CDR1 SEHNR, CDR2 FQNEAQ (reference sequence). Sequencing used immunoSEQ multiplex PCR; TCRdb keeps in-frame clones, though not all of them. Of fewer than 50,000 clones listed, 85% to 95% were seen once; the top ten hold over 12%. The sample here was CD4+ or CD8+ T cells sorted from blood, taken in a trial of the OX40 agonist ivuxolimab. The V and J genes are TRBV7-9 and TRBJ1-2; D is perhaps TRBD1 (5 bases). This TCR derives from an adult with an advanced solid tumor such as melanoma, head and neck, liver or kidney cancer. The CDR3: CASSSPLGDYGYTF. Here the CDR3 DNA reads TGTGCCAGCAGCTCCCCCCTGGGGGACTATGGCTACACCTTC. The whole variable domain, remainder taken from reference TRBV7-9 and TRBJ1-2, is DTGVSQNPRHKITKRGQNVTFRCDPISEHNRLYWYRQTLGQGPEFLTYFQNEAQLEKSRLLSDRFSAERPKGSFSTLEIQRTEQGDSAMYLCASSSPLGDYGYTFGSGTRLTVV.